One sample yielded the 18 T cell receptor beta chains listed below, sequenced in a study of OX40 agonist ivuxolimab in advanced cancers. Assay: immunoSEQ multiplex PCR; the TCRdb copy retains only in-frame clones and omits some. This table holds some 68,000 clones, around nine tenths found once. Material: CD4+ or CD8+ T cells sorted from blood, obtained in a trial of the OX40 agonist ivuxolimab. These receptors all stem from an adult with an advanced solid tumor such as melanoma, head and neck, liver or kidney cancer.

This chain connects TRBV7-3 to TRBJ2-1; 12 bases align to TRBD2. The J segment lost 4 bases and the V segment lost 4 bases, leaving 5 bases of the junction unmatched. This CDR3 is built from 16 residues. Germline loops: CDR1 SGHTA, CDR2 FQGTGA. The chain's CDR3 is CASSSQTSGRYNEQFF. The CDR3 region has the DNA TGTGCCAGCAGCTCCCAAACTAGCGGGAGGTACAATGAGCAGTTCTTC. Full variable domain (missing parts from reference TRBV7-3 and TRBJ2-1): GAGVSQTPSNKVTEKGKYVELRCDPISGHTALYWYRQSLGQGPEFLIYFQGTGAADDSGLPNDRFFAVRPEGSVSTLKIQRTERGDSAVYLCASSSQTSGRYNEQFFGPGTRLTVL.

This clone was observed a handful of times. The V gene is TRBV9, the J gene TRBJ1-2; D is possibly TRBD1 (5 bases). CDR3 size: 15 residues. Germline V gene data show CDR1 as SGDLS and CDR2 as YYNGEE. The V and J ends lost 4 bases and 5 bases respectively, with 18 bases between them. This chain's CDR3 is CASSPGTADAYGYTF. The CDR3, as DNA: TGTGCCAGCAGCCCAGGGACGGCGGACGCATATGGCTACACCTTC.

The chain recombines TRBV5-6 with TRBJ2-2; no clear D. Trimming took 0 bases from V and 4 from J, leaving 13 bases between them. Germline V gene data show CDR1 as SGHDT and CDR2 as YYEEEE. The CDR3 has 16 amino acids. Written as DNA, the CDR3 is TGTGCCAGCAGCTTGGGATCGGCCACTTTCACCGGGGAGCTGTTTTTT. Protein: CASSLGSATFTGELFF.

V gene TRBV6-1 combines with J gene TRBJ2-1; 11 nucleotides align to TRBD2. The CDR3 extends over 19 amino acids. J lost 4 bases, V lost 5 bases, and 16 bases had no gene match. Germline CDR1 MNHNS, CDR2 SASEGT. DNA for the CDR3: TGTGCCAGCAGTCAAGGGACTAGCGGCTCCTTTGTCCCATACAATGAGCAGTTCTTC. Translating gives CASSQGTSGSFVPYNEQFF.

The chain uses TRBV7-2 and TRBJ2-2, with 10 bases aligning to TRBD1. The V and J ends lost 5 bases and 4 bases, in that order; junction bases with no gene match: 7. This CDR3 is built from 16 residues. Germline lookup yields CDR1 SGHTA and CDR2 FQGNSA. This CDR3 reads CASSPRGQGTTGELFF. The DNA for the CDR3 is TGTGCCAGCAGCCCAAGGGGACAGGGGACCACCGGGGAGCTGTTTTTT.

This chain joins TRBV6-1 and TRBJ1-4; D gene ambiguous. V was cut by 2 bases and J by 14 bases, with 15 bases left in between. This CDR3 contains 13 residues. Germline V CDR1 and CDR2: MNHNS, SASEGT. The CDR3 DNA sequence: TGTGCCAGCAGTGAACCCGGATCGAGTCATCTGTTTTTT. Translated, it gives CASSEPGSSHLFF.

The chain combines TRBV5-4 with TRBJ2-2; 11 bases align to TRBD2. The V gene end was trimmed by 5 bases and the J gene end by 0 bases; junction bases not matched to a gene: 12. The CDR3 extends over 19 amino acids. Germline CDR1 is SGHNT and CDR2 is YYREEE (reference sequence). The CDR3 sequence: CASSTLAGGPTSNTGELFF. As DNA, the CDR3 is TGTGCCAGCAGTACTCTAGCGGGGGGCCCTACTTCGAACACCGGGGAGCTGTTTTTT.

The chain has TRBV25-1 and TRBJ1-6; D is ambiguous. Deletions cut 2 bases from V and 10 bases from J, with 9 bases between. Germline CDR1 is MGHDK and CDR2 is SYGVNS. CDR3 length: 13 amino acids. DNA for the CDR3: TGTGCCAGCAGTGAACTCTTAGAATCACCCCTCCACTTT. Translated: CASSELLESPLHF. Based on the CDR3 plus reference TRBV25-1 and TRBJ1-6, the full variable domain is EADIYQTPRYLVIGTGKKITLECSQTMGHDKMYWYQQDPGMELHLIHYSYGVNSTEKGDLSSESTVSRIRTEHFPLTLESARPSHTSQYLCASSELLESPLHFGNGTRLTVT.

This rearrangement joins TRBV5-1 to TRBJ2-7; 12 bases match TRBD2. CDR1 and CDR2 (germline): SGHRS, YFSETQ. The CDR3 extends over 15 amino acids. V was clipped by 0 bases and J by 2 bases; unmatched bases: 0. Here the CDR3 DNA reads TGCGCCAGCAGCTTGGGACTAGCGGGGGCCTACGAGCAGTACTTC. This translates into CASSLGLAGAYEQYF.

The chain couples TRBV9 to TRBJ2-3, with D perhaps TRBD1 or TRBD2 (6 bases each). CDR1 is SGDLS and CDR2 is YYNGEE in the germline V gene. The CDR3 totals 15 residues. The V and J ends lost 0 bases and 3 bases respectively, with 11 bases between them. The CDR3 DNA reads TGTGCCAGCAGCGTAGCCCGGGGGCTGACAGATACGCAGTATTTT. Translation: CASSVARGLTDTQYF. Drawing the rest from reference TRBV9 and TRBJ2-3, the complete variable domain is DSGVTQTPKHLITATGQRVTLRCSPRSGDLSVYWYQQSLDQGLQFLIQYYNGEERAKGNILERFSAQQFPDLHSELNLSSLELGDSALYFCASSVARGLTDTQYFGPGTRLTVL.

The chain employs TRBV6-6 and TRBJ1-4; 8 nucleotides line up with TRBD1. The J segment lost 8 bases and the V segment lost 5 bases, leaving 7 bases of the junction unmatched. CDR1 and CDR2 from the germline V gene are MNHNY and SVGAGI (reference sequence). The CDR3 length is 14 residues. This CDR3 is CASSRQGRREKLFF. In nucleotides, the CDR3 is TGTGCCAGCAGTCGACAGGGGCGGAGGGAAAAACTGTTTTTT.

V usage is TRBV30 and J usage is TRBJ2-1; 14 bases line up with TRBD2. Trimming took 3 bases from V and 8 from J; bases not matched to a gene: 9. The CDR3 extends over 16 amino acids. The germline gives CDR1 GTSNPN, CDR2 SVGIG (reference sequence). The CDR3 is CAWRSRTSGRKHEQFF. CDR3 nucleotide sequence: TGTGCCTGGAGGAGTCGGACTAGCGGGAGGAAGCATGAGCAGTTCTTC.

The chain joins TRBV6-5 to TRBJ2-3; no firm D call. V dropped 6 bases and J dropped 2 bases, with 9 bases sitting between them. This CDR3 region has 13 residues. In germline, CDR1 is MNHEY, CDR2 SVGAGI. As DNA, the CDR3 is TGTGCCAGCAGGGCCCCCGTCACAGATACGCAGTATTTT. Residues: CASRAPVTDTQYF.

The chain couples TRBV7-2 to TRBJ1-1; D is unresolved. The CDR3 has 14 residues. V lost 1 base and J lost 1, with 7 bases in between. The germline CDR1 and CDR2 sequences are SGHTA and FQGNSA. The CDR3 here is CASSLVGGNTEAFF. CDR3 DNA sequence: TGTGCCAGCAGCTTAGTAGGAGGGAACACTGAAGCTTTCTTT.

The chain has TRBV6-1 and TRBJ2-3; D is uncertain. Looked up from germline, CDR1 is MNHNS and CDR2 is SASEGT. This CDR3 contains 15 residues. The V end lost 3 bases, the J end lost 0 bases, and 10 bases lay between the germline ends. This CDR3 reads CASSERRLSTDTQYF. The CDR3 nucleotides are TGTGCCAGCAGTGAGCGTCGGCTGAGCACAGATACGCAGTATTTT.

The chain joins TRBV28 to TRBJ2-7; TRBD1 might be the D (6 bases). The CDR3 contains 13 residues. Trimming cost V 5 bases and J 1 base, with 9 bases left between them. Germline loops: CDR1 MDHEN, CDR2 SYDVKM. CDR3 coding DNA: TGTGCCAGCAGTACAGGGTCTTCCTACGAGCAGTACTTC. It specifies CASSTGSSYEQYF.

The CDR3, as DNA: TGTGCCAGCAGTGTATCCGGGCCAAAGGTGGGGAACATTCAGTACTTC. Its protein product is CASSVSGPKVGNIQYF. The J gene is TRBJ2-4, the V gene TRBV2; D remains unclear. This CDR3 has 16 residues. Germline CDR1 is SNHLY and CDR2 is FYNNEI. V was clipped by 4 bases and J by 7 bases, with 20 bases between them.

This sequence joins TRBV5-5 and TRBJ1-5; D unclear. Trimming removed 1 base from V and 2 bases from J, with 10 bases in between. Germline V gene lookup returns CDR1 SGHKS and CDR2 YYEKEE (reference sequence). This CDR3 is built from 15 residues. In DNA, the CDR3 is TGTGCCAGCAGCTTGCTCCCAGACCGCAATCAGCCCCAGCATTTT. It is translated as CASSLLPDRNQPQHF. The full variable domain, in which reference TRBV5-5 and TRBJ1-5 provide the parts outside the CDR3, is DAGVTQSPTHLIKTRGQQVTLRCSPISGHKSVSWYQQVLGQGPQFIFQYYEKEERGRGNFPDRFSARQFPNYSSELNVNALLLGDSALYLCASSLLPDRNQPQHFGDGTRLSIL.